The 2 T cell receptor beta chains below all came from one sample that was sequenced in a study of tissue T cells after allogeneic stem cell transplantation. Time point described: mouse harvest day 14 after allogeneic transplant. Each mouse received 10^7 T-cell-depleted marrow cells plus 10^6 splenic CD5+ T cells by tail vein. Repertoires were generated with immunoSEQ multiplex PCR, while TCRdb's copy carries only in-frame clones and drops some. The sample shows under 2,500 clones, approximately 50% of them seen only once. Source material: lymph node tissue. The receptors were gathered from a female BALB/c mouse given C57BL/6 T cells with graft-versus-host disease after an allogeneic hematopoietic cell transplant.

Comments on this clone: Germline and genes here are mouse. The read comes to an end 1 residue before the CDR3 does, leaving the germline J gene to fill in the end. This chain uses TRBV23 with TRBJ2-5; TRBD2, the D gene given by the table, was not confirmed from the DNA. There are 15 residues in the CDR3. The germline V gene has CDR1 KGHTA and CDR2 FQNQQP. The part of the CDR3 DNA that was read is TGCTCCAGCAGCCGGGACTGGGGCCTCCAAGACACCCAGTAC. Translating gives CSSSRDWGLQDTQY. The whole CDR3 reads CSSSRDWGLQDTQYF.

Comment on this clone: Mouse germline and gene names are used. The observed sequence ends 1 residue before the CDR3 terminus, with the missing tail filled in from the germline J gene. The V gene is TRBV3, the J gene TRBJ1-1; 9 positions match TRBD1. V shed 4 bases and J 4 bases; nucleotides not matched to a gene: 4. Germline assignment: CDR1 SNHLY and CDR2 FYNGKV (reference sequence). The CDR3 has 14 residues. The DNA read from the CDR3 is TGTGCCAGCAGCTCTACAGGGGGCGGCACAGAAGTCTTC. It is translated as CASSSTGGGTEVF. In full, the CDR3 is CASSSTGGGTEVFF. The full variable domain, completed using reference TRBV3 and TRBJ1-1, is GPKVLQIPSHQIIDMGQMVTLNCDPVSNHLYFYWYKQILGQQMEFLVNFYNGKVMEKSKLFKDQFSVERPDGSYFTLKIQPTALEDSAVYFCASSSTGGGTEVFFGKGTRLTVV.